This record covers a single T cell receptor beta chain. Its antigen is not known. This sample was included in a study of T cell responses to AZD1222 COVID-19 vaccine. Study-level findings and limits: Baseline seropositives among AZD1222 recipients totaled only 5 or 6. Most donors were white British, females outnumbered males, and clonal diversity was possibly underestimated.

Profiling relied on immunoSEQ multiplex PCR, and the TCRdb table lists in-frame clones only, not all of them. Among more than 150,000 clones listed, about nine tenths were seen once. This clonotype was sampled from an adult in good health. The input for sequencing was peripheral blood, taken on day 0 of AZD1222 vaccination.

CDR3 nucleotide sequence: TGTGCCAGTAGTATCCAGGGCGGGGGGGCCTATGAGCAGTTCTTC. Protein sequence: CASSIQGGGAYEQFF. The V call is TRBV19, the J call TRBJ2-1; 9 bases map to TRBD2. The CDR3 consists of 15 residues. Germline values: CDR1 LNHDA, CDR2 SQIVND (reference sequence). The V segment lost 3 bases and the J segment 8 bases; nucleotides outside the gene matches: 8.